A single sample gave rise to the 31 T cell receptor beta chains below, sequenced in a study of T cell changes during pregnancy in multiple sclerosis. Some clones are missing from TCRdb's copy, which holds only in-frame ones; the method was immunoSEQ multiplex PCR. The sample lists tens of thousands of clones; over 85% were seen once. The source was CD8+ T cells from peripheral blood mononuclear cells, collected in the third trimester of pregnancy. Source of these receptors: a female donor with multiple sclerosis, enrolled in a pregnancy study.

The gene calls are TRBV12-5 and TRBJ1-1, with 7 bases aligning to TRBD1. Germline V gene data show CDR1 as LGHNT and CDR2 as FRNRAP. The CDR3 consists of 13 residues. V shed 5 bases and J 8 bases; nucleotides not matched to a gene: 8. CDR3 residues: CASGPAGTVEAFF. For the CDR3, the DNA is TGTGCTAGTGGTCCAGCCGGGACAGTCGAAGCTTTCTTT.

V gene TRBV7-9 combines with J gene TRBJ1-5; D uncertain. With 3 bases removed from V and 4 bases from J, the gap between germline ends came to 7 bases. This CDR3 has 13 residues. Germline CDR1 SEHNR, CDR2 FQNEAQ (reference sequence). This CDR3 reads CASSLSVNQPQHF. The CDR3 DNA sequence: TGTGCCAGCAGCTTGTCAGTAAATCAGCCCCAGCATTTT.

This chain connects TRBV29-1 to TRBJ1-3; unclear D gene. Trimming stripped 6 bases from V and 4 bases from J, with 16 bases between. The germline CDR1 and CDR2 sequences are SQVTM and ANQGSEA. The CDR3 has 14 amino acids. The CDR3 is CSVAKAAEGNTIYF. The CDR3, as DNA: TGCAGCGTGGCAAAGGCCGCGGAGGGAAACACCATATATTTT.

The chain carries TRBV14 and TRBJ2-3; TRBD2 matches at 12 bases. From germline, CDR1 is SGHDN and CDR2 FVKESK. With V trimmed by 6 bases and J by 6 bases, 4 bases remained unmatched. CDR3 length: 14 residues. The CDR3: CASRRTSGADTQYF. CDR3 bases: TGTGCCAGCAGGAGGACTAGCGGGGCGGATACGCAGTATTTT.

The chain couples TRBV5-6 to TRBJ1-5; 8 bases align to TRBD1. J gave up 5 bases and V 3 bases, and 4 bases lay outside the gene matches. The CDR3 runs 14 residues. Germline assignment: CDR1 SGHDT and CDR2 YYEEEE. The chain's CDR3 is CASSYGQGYQPQHF. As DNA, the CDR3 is TGTGCCAGCAGCTATGGACAGGGCTATCAGCCCCAGCATTTT.

CDR3 residues: CSARRQEQFF. CDR3 DNA: TGCAGTGCTAGGAGGCAAGAGCAGTTCTTC. V gene TRBV20-1 combines with J gene TRBJ2-1; no clear D gene. V gave up 3 bases and J gave up 10 bases, with 7 bases separating them. This CDR3 is 10 amino acids long. Germline CDR1 and CDR2: DFQATT and SNEGSKA (reference sequence).

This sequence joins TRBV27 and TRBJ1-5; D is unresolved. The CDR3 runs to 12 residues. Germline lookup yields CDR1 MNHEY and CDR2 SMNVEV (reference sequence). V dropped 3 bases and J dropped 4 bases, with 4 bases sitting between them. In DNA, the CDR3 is TGTGCCAGCAGTTTCTTTAATCAGCCCCAGCATTTT. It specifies CASSFFNQPQHF.

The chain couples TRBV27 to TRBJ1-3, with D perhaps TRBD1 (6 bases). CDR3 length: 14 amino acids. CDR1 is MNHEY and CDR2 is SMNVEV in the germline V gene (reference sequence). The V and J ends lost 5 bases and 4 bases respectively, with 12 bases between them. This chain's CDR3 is CASSPRGGGNTIYF. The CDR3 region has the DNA TGTGCCAGCAGTCCCCGCGGGGGCGGAAACACCATATATTTT.

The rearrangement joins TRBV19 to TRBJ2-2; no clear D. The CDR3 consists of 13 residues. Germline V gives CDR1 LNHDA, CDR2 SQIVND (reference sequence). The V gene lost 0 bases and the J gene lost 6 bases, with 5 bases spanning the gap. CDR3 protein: CASSIDVSGELFF. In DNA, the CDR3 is TGTGCCAGTAGTATAGATGTCTCCGGGGAGCTGTTTTTT.

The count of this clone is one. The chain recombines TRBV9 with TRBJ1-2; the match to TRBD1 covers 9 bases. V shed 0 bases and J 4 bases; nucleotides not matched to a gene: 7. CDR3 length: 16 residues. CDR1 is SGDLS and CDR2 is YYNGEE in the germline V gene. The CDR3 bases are TGTGCCAGCAGCGTAGGGGGAACAGGGGGCTTCTATGGCTACACCTTC. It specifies CASSVGGTGGFYGYTF.

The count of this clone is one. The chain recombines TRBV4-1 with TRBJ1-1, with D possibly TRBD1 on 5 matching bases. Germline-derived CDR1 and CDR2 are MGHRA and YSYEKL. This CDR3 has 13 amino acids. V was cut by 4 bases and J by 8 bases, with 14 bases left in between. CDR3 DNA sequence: TGCGCCAGCAGCCTCCTGGAGGGGAGGGAAGCTTTCTTT. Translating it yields CASSLLEGREAFF.

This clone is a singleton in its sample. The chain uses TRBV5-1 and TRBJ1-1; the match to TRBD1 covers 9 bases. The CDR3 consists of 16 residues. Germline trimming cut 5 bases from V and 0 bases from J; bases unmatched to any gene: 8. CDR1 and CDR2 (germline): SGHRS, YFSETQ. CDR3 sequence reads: CASRSGQGHMNTEAFF. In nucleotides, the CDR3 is TGCGCCAGCAGGTCGGGACAGGGACACATGAACACTGAAGCTTTCTTT.

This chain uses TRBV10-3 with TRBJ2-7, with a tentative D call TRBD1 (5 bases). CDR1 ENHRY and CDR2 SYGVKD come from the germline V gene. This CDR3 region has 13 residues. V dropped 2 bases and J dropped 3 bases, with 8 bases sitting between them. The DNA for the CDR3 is TGTGCCATCAGTGAGGACAGAATCTACGAGCAGTACTTC. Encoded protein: CAISEDRIYEQYF.

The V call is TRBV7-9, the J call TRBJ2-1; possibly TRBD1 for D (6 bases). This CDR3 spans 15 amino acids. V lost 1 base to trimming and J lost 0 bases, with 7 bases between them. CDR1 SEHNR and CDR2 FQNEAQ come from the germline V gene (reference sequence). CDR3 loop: CASSLGGGSYNEQFF. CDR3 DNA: TGTGCCAGCAGCTTAGGAGGGGGCTCCTACAATGAGCAGTTCTTC.

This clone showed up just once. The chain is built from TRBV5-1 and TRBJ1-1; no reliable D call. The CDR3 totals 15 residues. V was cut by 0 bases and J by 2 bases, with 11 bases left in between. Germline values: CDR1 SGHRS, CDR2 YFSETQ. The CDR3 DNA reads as TGCGCCAGCAGCTTGGGTCAGGTTCTTAACACTGAAGCTTTCTTT. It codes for CASSLGQVLNTEAFF.

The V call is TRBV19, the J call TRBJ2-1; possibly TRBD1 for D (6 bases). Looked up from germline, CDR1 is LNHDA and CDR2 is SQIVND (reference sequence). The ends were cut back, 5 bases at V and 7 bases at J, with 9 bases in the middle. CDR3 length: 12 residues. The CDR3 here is CASSRTVNEQFF. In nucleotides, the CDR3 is TGTGCCAGTAGTCGGACAGTAAATGAGCAGTTCTTC.

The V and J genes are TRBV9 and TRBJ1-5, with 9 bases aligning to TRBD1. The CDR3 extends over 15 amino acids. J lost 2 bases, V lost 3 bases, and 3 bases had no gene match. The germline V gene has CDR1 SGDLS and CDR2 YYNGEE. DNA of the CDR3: TGTGCCAGCAGCGACGGGACAGGGCGCAATCAGCCCCAGCATTTT. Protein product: CASSDGTGRNQPQHF.

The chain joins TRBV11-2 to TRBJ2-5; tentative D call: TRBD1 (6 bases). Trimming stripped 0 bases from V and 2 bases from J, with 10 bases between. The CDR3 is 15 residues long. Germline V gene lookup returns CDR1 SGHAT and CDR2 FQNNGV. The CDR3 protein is CASSLDQGQQETQYF. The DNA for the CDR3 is TGTGCCAGCAGCTTAGATCAAGGACAGCAAGAGACCCAGTACTTC.

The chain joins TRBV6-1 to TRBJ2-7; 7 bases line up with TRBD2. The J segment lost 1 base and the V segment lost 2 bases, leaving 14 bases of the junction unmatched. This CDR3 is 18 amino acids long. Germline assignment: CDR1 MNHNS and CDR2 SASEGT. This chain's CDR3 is CASSETGGRGLDSYEQYF. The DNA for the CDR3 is TGTGCCAGCAGTGAAACCGGGGGGAGGGGACTTGATTCCTACGAGCAGTACTTC.

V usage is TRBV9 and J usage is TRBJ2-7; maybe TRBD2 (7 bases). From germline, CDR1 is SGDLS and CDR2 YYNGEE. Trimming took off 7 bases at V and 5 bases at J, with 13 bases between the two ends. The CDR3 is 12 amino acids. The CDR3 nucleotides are TGTGCCAGCGGGGGAGGGGGTGACGAGCAGTACTTC. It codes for CASGGGGDEQYF.

The CDR3 loop reads CASSDSTSGSNEQFF. The DNA of the CDR3 is TGTGCCAGCAGTGACTCGACTAGCGGGAGCAATGAGCAGTTCTTC. V is TRBV6-4 and J is TRBJ2-1, with 12 bases aligning to TRBD2. V shed 0 bases and J 6 bases; nucleotides not matched to a gene: 0. Per the germline V gene, CDR1 is MRHNA and CDR2 is SNTAGT. This CDR3 region has 15 residues.

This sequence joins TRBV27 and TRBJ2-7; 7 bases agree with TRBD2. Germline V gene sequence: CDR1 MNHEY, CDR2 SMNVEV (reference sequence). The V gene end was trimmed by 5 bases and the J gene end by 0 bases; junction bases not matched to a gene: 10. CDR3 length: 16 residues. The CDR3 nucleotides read TGTGCCAGCAGTCCAACACCTAGCGGCTTCTCCTACGAGCAGTACTTC. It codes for CASSPTPSGFSYEQYF.

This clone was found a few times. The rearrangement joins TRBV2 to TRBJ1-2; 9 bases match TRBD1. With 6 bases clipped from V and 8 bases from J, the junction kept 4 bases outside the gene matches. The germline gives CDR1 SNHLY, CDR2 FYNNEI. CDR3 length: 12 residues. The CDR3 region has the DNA TGTGCCAGCAGGGGGACAGGGTACGGCTACACCTTC. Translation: CASRGTGYGYTF.

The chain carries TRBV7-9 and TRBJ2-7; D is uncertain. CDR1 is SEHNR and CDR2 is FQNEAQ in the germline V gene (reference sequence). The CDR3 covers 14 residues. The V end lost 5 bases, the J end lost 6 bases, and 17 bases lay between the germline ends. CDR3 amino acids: CASSPPARSGEQYF. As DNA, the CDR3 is TGTGCCAGCAGCCCTCCTGCTAGATCTGGCGAGCAGTACTTC.

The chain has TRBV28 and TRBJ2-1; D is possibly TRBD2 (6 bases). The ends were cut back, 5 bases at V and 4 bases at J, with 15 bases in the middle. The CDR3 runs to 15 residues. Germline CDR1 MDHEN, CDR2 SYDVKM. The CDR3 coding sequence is TGTGCCAGCAGTCTAGCGCGAATGATTTACAATGAGCAGTTCTTC. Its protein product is CASSLARMIYNEQFF.

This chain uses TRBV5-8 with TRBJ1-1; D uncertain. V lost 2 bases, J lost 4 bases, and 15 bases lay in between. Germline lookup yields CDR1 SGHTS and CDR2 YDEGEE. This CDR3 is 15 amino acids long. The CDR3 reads CASSLWWGGSTEAFF. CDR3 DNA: TGTGCCAGCAGCTTATGGTGGGGAGGGAGCACTGAAGCTTTCTTT.

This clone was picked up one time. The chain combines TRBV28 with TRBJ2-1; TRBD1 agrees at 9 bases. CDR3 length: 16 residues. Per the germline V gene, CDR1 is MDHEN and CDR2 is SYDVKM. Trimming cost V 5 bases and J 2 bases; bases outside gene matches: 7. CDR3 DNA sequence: TGTGCCAGCAGTCCGGGACAGGGAGTCCCCTACAATGAGCAGTTCTTC. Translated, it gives CASSPGQGVPYNEQFF.

This chain's CDR3 is CASSLSGSDEQFF. The CDR3 DNA reads as TGTGCCAGCAGCTTAAGCGGGAGCGATGAGCAGTTCTTC. The chain combines TRBV11-2 with TRBJ2-1, with 8 bases fitting TRBD2. CDR3 length: 13 residues. V lost 2 bases, J lost 8 bases, and 2 bases stayed unmatched. Germline V gene data show CDR1 as SGHAT and CDR2 as FQNNGV.

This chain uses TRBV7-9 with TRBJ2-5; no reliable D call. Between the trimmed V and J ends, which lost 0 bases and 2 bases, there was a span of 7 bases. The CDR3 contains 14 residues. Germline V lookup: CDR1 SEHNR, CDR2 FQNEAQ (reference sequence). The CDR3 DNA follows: TGTGCCAGCAGCTTAGCCTACAGACAAGAGACCCAGTACTTC. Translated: CASSLAYRQETQYF.

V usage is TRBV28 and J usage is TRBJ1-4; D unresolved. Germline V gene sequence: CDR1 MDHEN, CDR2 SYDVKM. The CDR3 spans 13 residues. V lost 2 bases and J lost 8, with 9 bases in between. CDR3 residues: CASSLPRGEKLFF. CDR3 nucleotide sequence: TGTGCCAGCAGTTTACCCCGCGGGGAAAAACTGTTTTTT.

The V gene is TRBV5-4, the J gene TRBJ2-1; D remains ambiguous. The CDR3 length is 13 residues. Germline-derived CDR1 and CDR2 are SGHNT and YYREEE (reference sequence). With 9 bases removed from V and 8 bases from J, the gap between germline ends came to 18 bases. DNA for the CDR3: TGTGCCACCTCCCTATATAGCTCCGATGAGCAGTTCTTC. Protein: CATSLYSSDEQFF.